The clone carrying this T cell receptor beta chain was detected a few times. With 60 Vbeta and 13 Jbeta primers, the PCR was carried out. Clones were sequenced by immunoSEQ multiplex PCR, and TCRdb holds only the in-frame ones, with some missing. This table holds 150,000 to 200,000 clones, about four fifths found once. CDR1 and CDR2 (germline): SQVTM, ANQGSEA. The CDR3 length is 18 residues. Trimming removed 5 bases at V and 4 bases at J, with 30 bases between. This sample is drawn from a study of cytomegalovirus exposure and HLA in healthy donors. V and J are TRBV29-1 and TRBJ2-7; a possible D gene is TRBD2 (5 bases). The clonotype originates from a young woman in good health and CMV-seropositive. The sequenced material came from PBMCs. CDR3: CSVTPFGTGGIRLYEQYF. The CDR3 bases are TGCAGCGTTACCCCATTCGGCACCGGAGGTATCAGGCTATACGAGCAGTACTTC.